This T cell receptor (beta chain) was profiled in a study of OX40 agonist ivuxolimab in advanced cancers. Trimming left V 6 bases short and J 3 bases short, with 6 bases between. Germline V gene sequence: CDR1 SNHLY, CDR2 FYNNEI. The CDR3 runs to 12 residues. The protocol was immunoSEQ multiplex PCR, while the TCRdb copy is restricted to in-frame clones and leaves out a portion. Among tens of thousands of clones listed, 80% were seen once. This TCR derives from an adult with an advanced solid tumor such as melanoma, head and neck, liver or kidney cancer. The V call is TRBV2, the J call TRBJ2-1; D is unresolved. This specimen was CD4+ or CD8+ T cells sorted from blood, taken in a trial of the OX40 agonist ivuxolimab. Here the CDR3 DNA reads TGTGCCAGCAGACCGGACTACAATGAGCAGTTCTTC. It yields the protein CASRPDYNEQFF.